A selection of T cell receptor beta chains follows, all from one sample in a study of immune evolution from preneoplasia to lung adenocarcinoma. Generated by immunoSEQ multiplex PCR, the TCRdb table keeps only in-frame clones and is missing some. The table records about 11,000 clones, 78% of them present only once. The source material was FFPE minimally invasive lung adenocarcinoma tissue. Receptors originate from a person between 60 and 79 years old with lung adenocarcinoma. The CDR3 runs from the conserved cysteine through the conserved F or W.

j_gene	v_gene	CDR3aa
TRBJ2-5	TRBV11-3	CASSLGGTQKETQYF
TRBJ1-2	TRBV29-1	CSVVTGAVGYGYTF
TRBJ1-1	TRBV5-4	CASSLAGGDEAFF
TRBJ2-7	TRBV7-9	CASTLTDGTYEQYF
TRBJ2-2	TRBV29-1	CSVGGQGVGTGELFF
TRBJ1-2	TRBV28	CASSLPTGRYGYTF
TRBJ1-2	TRBV11-3	CASSLALTGADIGGYTF
TRBJ2-3	TRBV5-4	CASSQGGANTDTQYF
TRBJ1-5	TRBV7-9	CASSLSRNQPQHF
TRBJ1-4	TRBV19	CASSIDHTGGREKLFF
TRBJ2-7	TRBV5-1	CASSPTPWGTRTSEQYF
TRBJ2-2	TRBV29-1	CSVGDRELFF
TRBJ1-1	TRBV6-1	CASSVGSGVRAFF